These 27 T cell receptor beta chains were sequenced from one sample in a study of shared clonotypes between healthy human individuals. The assay was immunoSEQ multiplex PCR, and TCRdb's table has in-frame clones only and misses some. The table shows some 500,000 clones, with approximately 77% occurring only once. Sequenced: PBMCs. The receptors were sampled from a middle-aged woman in good health. Some clones in this sample may be carry-over from other donors' samples.

The chain couples TRBV19 to TRBJ1-4, with D perhaps matching TRBD1 (5 bases). There are 15 residues in the CDR3. Trimming left V 7 bases short and J 8 bases short, with 20 bases between. CDR1 LNHDA and CDR2 SQIVND come from the germline V gene (reference sequence). CDR3 sequence reads: CASTDRVGVGEKLFF. Written as DNA, the CDR3 is TGTGCCAGTACCGACCGAGTAGGGGTGGGAGAAAAACTGTTTTTT.

This clone was seen a handful of times. The genes are TRBV20-1 and TRBJ2-5; 9 positions match TRBD1. The CDR3 contains 11 residues. The J segment lost 6 bases and the V segment lost 6 bases, leaving 2 bases of the junction unmatched. The germline CDR1 and CDR2 sequences are DFQATT and SNEGSKA (reference sequence). CDR3 residues: CSAGTGKTQYF. The CDR3 DNA sequence: TGCAGTGCCGGGACAGGGAAGACCCAGTACTTC.

The chain couples TRBV5-1 to TRBJ1-1; TRBD1 agrees at 8 bases. The CDR3 consists of 16 residues. In germline, CDR1 is SGHRS, CDR2 YFSETQ. The ends lost 3 bases at V and 0 bases at J; junction bases unmatched: 7. The CDR3 region has the DNA TGCGCCAGCAGCTCAGGCGGGACAGGAGTGAACACTGAAGCTTTCTTT. Protein: CASSSGGTGVNTEAFF.

CDR3 DNA sequence: TGTGCCAGTAGTATAGATCCTAGAGCCGGCACAGATACGCAGTATTTT. It encodes CASSIDPRAGTDTQYF. The V gene is TRBV19, the J gene TRBJ2-3; D unclear. The V end lost 0 bases, the J end lost 1 base, and 11 bases lay between the germline ends. The CDR3 is made up of 16 amino acids. The V gene's germline CDR1 is LNHDA and CDR2 SQIVND (reference sequence).

The genes are TRBV7-2 and TRBJ2-3, with 14 nucleotides matching TRBD2. V lost 6 bases and J lost 4; bases outside the gene matches: 6. The CDR3 consists of 16 residues. CDR1 SGHTA and CDR2 FQGNSA come from the germline V gene. This chain's CDR3 is CASSKRLAGGPDTQYF. The CDR3 region has the DNA TGTGCCAGCAGTAAACGACTAGCGGGAGGGCCAGATACGCAGTATTTT.

The chain carries TRBV6-6 and TRBJ2-1; no firm D call. The length of the CDR3 is 11 residues. V dropped 6 bases and J dropped 9 bases, with 9 bases sitting between them. CDR1 MNHNY and CDR2 SVGAGI come from the germline V gene (reference sequence). The CDR3 loop reads CASSPGREQFF. In nucleotides, the CDR3 is TGTGCCAGCAGCCCTGGTCGTGAGCAGTTCTTC.

Ten or more counts support this clone. The chain combines TRBV29-1 with TRBJ2-1; D is unresolved. Between the trimmed V and J ends, which lost 5 bases and 9 bases, there was a span of 11 bases. In germline, CDR1 is SQVTM, CDR2 ANQGSEA. The CDR3 runs to 11 residues. The CDR3 sequence: CSVRPYGEQFF. Here the CDR3 DNA reads TGCAGCGTTAGGCCGTACGGTGAGCAGTTCTTC.

The gene calls are TRBV7-9 and TRBJ2-6; 12 nucleotides agree with TRBD2. The ends lost 0 bases at V and 3 bases at J; junction bases unmatched: 6. Germline CDR1 SEHNR, CDR2 FQNEAQ (reference sequence). The CDR3 covers 19 residues. The CDR3 protein is CASSLALTSGSYGANVLTF. As DNA, the CDR3 is TGTGCCAGCAGCTTAGCCCTGACTAGCGGGAGTTATGGGGCCAACGTCCTGACTTTC.

This chain uses TRBV6-1 with TRBJ2-7, with D unresolved. The CDR3 covers 13 residues. From germline, CDR1 is MNHNS and CDR2 SASEGT. Trimming pared 7 bases from V and 3 bases from J, leaving 13 bases between. For the CDR3, the DNA is TGTGCCAGCACCTTCTCATTACTCTACGAGCAGTACTTC. Translation: CASTFSLLYEQYF.

The CDR3: CAIGPGENIQYF. CDR3 coding DNA: TGTGCCATCGGTCCGGGCGAAAACATTCAGTACTTC. This sequence joins TRBV10-3 and TRBJ2-4, with D hard to call. The CDR3 consists of 12 residues. Trimming removed 8 bases at V and 5 bases at J, with 10 bases between. Germline values: CDR1 ENHRY, CDR2 SYGVKD.

The V call is TRBV28, the J call TRBJ2-5, with 12 bases identical to TRBD2. Germline V lookup: CDR1 MDHEN, CDR2 SYDVKM. The CDR3 spans 16 residues. J gave up 5 bases and V 1 base, and 5 bases lay outside the gene matches. In DNA, the CDR3 is TGTGCCAGCAGTTTATACCTAGCGGGAGGGCCGGAGACCCAGTACTTC. Protein: CASSLYLAGGPETQYF.

There are a few counts of this clone. V is TRBV2 and J is TRBJ2-5; perhaps TRBD1 as D (8 bases). Trimming took 8 bases from V and 5 from J, leaving 15 bases between them. Germline-derived CDR1 and CDR2 are SNHLY and FYNNEI. The CDR3 loop spans 13 amino acids. The CDR3 bases are TGTGCCAGCCAGGACAGGGAGGGGGAGACCCAGTACTTC. Protein: CASQDREGETQYF. Looking up the rest from reference TRBV2 and TRBJ2-5 gives the full variable domain: EPEVTQTPSHQVTQMGQEVILRCVPISNHLYFYWYRQILGQKVEFLVSFYNNEISEKSEIFDDQFSVERPDGSNFTLKIRSTKLEDSAMYFCASQDREGETQYFGPGTRLLVL.

This clone was found many times. CDR3 nucleotides: TGTGCCAGCTCACCCCAGGCAGAGGGCGGGGAGCTGTTTTTT. Protein product: CASSPQAEGGELFF. V is TRBV18 and J is TRBJ2-2, with D perhaps TRBD2 (5 bases). Germline lookup yields CDR1 KGHSH and CDR2 LQKENI. V lost 3 bases to trimming and J lost 7 bases, with 12 bases between them. The CDR3 contains 14 residues.

V and J are TRBV11-2 and TRBJ1-1; unclear D gene. From germline, CDR1 is SGHAT and CDR2 FQNNGV. V lost 3 bases and J 3 bases, leaving 17 bases between the germline ends. The CDR3 length is 16 residues. CDR3 coding DNA: TGTGCCAGCAGCTTCGGCACCCCTGGAGGGTACACTGAAGCTTTCTTT. As protein: CASSFGTPGGYTEAFF.

V usage is TRBV27 and J usage is TRBJ2-7, with D possibly TRBD1 on 6 matching bases. The CDR3 length is 13 residues. The V gene lost 6 bases and the J gene lost 3 bases, with 12 bases spanning the gap. CDR1 and CDR2 (germline): MNHEY, SMNVEV (reference sequence). The CDR3 DNA follows: TGTGCCAGCAGGCCGACAGGTTACTACGAGCAGTACTTC. It is translated as CASRPTGYYEQYF.

The V gene is TRBV21-1, the J gene TRBJ1-4. TRBV21-1 is a listed pseudogene. CDR3 length: 16 residues. Written as DNA, the CDR3 is TGTGCCAGCAGCACGGGAACCCAGTTGACTAATGAAAAACTGTTTTTT. Translated, it gives CASSTGTQLTNEKLFF.

The chain carries TRBV28 and TRBJ1-1, with 9 bases aligning to TRBD1. CDR3 length: 15 amino acids. V gave up 2 bases and J gave up 4 bases; unmatched junction bases: 5. Germline CDR1 and CDR2: MDHEN and SYDVKM. CDR3 DNA: TGTGCCAGCAGTTTAGGGGACAGGGAGGGCACTGAAGCTTTCTTT. Amino acids: CASSLGDREGTEAFF.

This clone was observed a few times. This chain links TRBV1 with TRBJ2-7; TRBD1 is the table's D call, not checked against the DNA. TRBV1 is listed as a pseudogene. The length of the CDR3 is 14 residues. The CDR3 loop is CTSSPQGTPPEQYF. Here the CDR3 DNA reads TGCACCAGCAGCCCCCAGGGGACCCCCCCCGAGCAGTACTTC.

This rearrangement joins TRBV9 to TRBJ1-1, with D possibly matching TRBD1 (5 bases). The V end was cut by 4 bases, the J end by 0 bases, with 13 bases between. Germline values: CDR1 SGDLS, CDR2 YYNGEE. This CDR3 spans 15 amino acids. The CDR3, as DNA: TGTGCCAGCAGCTCCAAGACAGACATGAACACTGAAGCTTTCTTT. This codes for CASSSKTDMNTEAFF.

The J gene is TRBJ1-1, the V gene TRBV7-7; no reliable D call. CDR3 length equals 13 residues. Trimming shortened V by 2 bases and J by 2 bases, and 6 bases separated the two germline ends. Germline loops: CDR1 SSHAT, CDR2 FNYEAQ (reference sequence). The CDR3 nucleotides are TGTGCCAGCAGCTTAAGCGCCAACACTGAAGCTTTCTTT. It codes for CASSLSANTEAFF.

The CDR3 sequence is CASSKTVHSGELFF. The CDR3 nucleotides are TGTGCCAGCAGTAAGACCGTACACTCCGGGGAGCTGTTTTTT. The rearrangement uses TRBV2 and TRBJ2-2; unclear D gene. The CDR3 length is 14 residues. Germline CDR1 SNHLY, CDR2 FYNNEI. Trimming took 5 bases from V and 6 from J, leaving 13 bases between them. Complete variable domain (other parts from reference TRBV2 and TRBJ2-2): EPEVTQTPSHQVTQMGQEVILRCVPISNHLYFYWYRQILGQKVEFLVSFYNNEISEKSEIFDDQFSVERPDGSNFTLKIRSTKLEDSAMYFCASSKTVHSGELFFGEGSRLTVL.

The chain has TRBV30 and TRBJ1-2; D remains ambiguous. Germline V CDR1 and CDR2: GTSNPN, SVGIG (reference sequence). V shed 0 bases and J shed 8 bases, with 10 bases lying between them. This CDR3 has 12 amino acids. As DNA, the CDR3 is TGTGCCTGGAGTGTCCGGACGGCGGGCTACACCTTC. Its translation: CAWSVRTAGYTF.

This clone was seen ten or more times. The chain is built from TRBV14 and TRBJ2-2; D is undetermined. Germline values: CDR1 SGHDN, CDR2 FVKESK. Trimming took off 3 bases at V and 6 bases at J, with 5 bases between the two ends. This CDR3 contains 12 residues. The CDR3, as DNA: TGTGCCAGCAGCCAGTCGGCCGGGGAGCTGTTTTTT. Its protein product is CASSQSAGELFF. Full variable domain (remainder filled in from reference TRBV14 and TRBJ2-2): EAGVTQFPSHSVIEKGQTVTLRCDPISGHDNLYWYRRVMGKEIKFLLHFVKESKQDESGMPNNRFLAERTGGTYSTLKVQPAELEDSGVYFCASSQSAGELFFGEGSRLTVL.

This clone was observed many times. This rearrangement joins TRBV7-8 to TRBJ1-2; 7 positions agree with TRBD1. CDR1 and CDR2 (germline): SGHVS, FQNEAQ. The CDR3 spans 14 residues. J was trimmed by 2 bases and V by 5 bases; bases with no gene match: 5. The DNA of the CDR3 is TGTGCCAGCAGCCTCCGACAGGGAAACTATGGCTACACCTTC. Translated, it gives CASSLRQGNYGYTF. The whole variable domain, filled in from reference TRBV7-8 and TRBJ1-2, reads GAGVSQSPRYKVAKRGQDVALRCDPISGHVSLFWYQQALGQGPEFLTYFQNEAQLDKSGLPSDRFFAERPEGSVSTLKIQRTQQEDSAVYLCASSLRQGNYGYTFGSGTRLTVV.

To note about this clone: Other DNA sequences from this sample encode an identical CDR3 as well. The genes are TRBV5-1 and TRBJ2-2; D gene unclear. Looked up from germline, CDR1 is SGHRS and CDR2 is YFSETQ. The length of the CDR3 is 14 residues. V lost 0 bases, J lost 2 bases, and 5 bases lay in between. CDR3 protein: CASSLGLNTGELFF. In nucleotides, the CDR3 is TGCGCCAGCAGCTTGGGACTTAACACCGGGGAGCTGTTTTTT.

The rearrangement uses TRBV7-3 and TRBJ2-2, with D possibly matching TRBD2 (6 bases). The CDR3 is 15 residues long. Germline CDR1 reads SGHTA; CDR2 reads FQGTGA. V dropped 0 bases and J dropped 4 bases, with 9 bases sitting between them. CDR3 DNA: TGTGCCAGCAGCTTAACAGGGAGGACCACCGGGGAGCTGTTTTTT. It specifies CASSLTGRTTGELFF.

This chain joins TRBV28 and TRBJ2-5, with D maybe TRBD1 (6 bases). The CDR3 sequence is 14 residues long. Deletions cut 1 base from V and 2 bases from J, with 8 bases between. Looked up from germline, CDR1 is MDHEN and CDR2 is SYDVKM. The CDR3 sequence: CASSLSQGQETQYF. CDR3 sequence (DNA): TGTGCCAGCAGTTTATCGCAGGGGCAAGAGACCCAGTACTTC.